This TCR beta chain is drawn from a study of T-cell reconstitution after alpha-beta-depleted transplantation in children. Construction of the TCRbeta library involved unique molecular identifiers. From the PCR reads, TCRdb called clonotypes with MiXCR, one entry per CDR3 protein. The sample records about 540,000 distinct CDR3 sequences, 25% to 30% being singletons. Study results and limitations: At around two months after transplant, the alpha-beta T cells were reportedly derived from several hundred expanded clones that came from non-depleted graft cells. One year post-transplant, T-cell counts and diversity were largely derived from T cells produced anew.

The CDR3 is 13 residues long. The germline V and J ends were trimmed by 8 bases and 1 base, with 12 bases remaining between them. Germline V gene sequence: CDR1 SGHAT, CDR2 FQNNGV. This clonotype was picked up a small number of times. Its antigen remains unknown. The clonotype was recovered from a boy under three years old with Wiskott-Aldrich syndrome, due to receive a stem cell transplant. V gene TRBV11-2 combines with J gene TRBJ2-7; tentatively, D is TRBD2 (6 bases). Specimen: PBMCs, collected before TCRalphabeta/CD19-depleted stem cell transplant. The CDR3 DNA reads as TGTGCCAGCCGGAGGCGGGATTCCTACGAGCAGTACTTC. This sequence encodes CASRRRDSYEQYF.